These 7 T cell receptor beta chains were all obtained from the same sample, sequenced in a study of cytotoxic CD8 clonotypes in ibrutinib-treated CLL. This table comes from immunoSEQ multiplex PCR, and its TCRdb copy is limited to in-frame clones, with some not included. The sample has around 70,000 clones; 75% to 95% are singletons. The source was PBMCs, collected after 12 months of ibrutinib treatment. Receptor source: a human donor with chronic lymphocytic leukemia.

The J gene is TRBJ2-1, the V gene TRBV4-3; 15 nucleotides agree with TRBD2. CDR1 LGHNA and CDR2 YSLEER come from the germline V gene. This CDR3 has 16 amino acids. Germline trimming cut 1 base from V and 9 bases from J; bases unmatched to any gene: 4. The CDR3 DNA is TGCGCCAGCAGCCAAGGGACTAGCGGGAGGGCCCCTGAGCAGTTCTTC. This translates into CASSQGTSGRAPEQFF.

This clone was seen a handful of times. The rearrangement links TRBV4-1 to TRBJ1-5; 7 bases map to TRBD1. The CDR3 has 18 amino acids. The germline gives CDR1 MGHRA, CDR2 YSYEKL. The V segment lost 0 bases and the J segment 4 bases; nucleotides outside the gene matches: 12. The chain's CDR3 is CASSQDYFGDRVNQPQHF. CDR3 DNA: TGCGCCAGCAGCCAAGATTATTTCGGGGACAGAGTTAATCAGCCCCAGCATTTT.

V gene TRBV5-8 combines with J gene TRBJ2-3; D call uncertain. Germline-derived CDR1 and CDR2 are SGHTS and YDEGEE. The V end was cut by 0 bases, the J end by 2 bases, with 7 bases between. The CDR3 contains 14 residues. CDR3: CASSLGPNTDTQYF. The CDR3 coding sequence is TGTGCCAGCAGCTTGGGGCCGAACACAGATACGCAGTATTTT.

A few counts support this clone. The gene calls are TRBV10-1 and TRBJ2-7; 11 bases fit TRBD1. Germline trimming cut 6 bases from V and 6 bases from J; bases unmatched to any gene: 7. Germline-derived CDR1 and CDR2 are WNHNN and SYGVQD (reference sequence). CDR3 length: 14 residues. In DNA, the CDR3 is TGCGCCAGCAGCTTCGGACAGGGGGCGGTCGAGCAGTACTTC. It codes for CASSFGQGAVEQYF.

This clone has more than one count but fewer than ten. CDR3 nucleotide sequence: TGTGCCAGCAGTTGGGGAGGGAACACCGGGGAGCTGTTTTTT. Amino acids: CASSWGGNTGELFF. The chain has TRBV27 and TRBJ2-2, with a tentative D call TRBD2 (6 bases). The CDR3 has 14 amino acids. The V end was cut by 4 bases, the J end by 1 base, with 7 bases between. Germline CDR1 and CDR2: MNHEY and SMNVEV (reference sequence).

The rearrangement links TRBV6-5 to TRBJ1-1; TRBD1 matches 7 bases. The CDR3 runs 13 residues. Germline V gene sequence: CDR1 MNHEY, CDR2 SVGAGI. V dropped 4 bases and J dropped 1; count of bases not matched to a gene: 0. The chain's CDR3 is CASSWDRNTEAFF. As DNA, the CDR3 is TGTGCCAGCAGTTGGGACAGGAACACTGAAGCTTTCTTT.

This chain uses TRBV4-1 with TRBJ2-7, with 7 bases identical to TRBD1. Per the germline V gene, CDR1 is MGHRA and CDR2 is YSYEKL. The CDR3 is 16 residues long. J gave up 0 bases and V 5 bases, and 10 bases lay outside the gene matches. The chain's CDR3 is CASSRQGPRASYEQYF. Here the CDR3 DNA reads TGCGCCAGCAGCAGACAGGGTCCCAGAGCCTCCTACGAGCAGTACTTC.